This T cell receptor (beta chain) appears in the sequencing data of a study of T cell responses to AZD1222 COVID-19 vaccine. The study, taken as a whole, reports: Regions 160-218 and 743-854 held dominance among vaccine-associated CD4 TCRs, which spanned spike. Baseline seropositives among AZD1222 recipients totaled only 6 or 7. Donors were chiefly white British, with a greater number of females, and clonal diversity was perhaps underestimated. Two doses of AZD1222 preceded a rise in Spike-specific TCR breadth and depth.

As concerns this clone: Antigen specificity is unknown.

The CDR3 totals 15 residues. J was trimmed by 1 base and V by 2 bases; bases with no gene match: 0. In germline, CDR1 is SGHTA, CDR2 FQGNSA. Sequencing was performed with immunoSEQ multiplex PCR; in TCRdb, only in-frame clones are kept and a portion is missing. The table has approximately 170,000 clones, 92% seen once; the top ten hold about 1%. The sample here was peripheral blood, taken 28 days after the second AZD1222 dose. This TCR was sampled from an adult who received the AZD1222 COVID-19 vaccine. The gene calls are TRBV7-2 and TRBJ2-3; 10 positions match TRBD2. This CDR3 reads CASSLTSGGTDTQYF. CDR3 nucleotides: TGTGCCAGCAGCTTAACTAGCGGGGGCACAGATACGCAGTATTTT.